One sample yielded the 2 T cell receptor beta chains listed below, sequenced in a study of T cells in localized non-small cell lung cancer. The method was immunoSEQ multiplex PCR; TCRdb's version includes in-frame clones alone and lacks a portion of them. The sample holds approximately 2,000 clones, more than 30% seen once. Sequencing used normal lung tissue next to the tumor, obtained before any cancer treatment. The receptors originated from a male donor aged 60 or over with stage I squamous cell lung carcinoma.

This clone was recorded a few times. This chain joins TRBV5-2 and TRBJ1-3; TRBD1, as called in the table, went unchecked against the DNA. TRBV5-2 is labeled a pseudogene. The CDR3 loop spans 14 amino acids. The CDR3 sequence is CASSSGPHGNTIYF. The CDR3 DNA is TGTGCCAGCAGCTCTGGGCCTCACGGAAACACCATATATTTT.

This clone has only a few counts. V gene TRBV19 combines with J gene TRBJ1-4; the D gene is possibly TRBD1 (5 bases). Germline values: CDR1 LNHDA, CDR2 SQIVND (reference sequence). The CDR3 loop spans 14 amino acids. Between the trimmed V and J ends, which lost 7 bases and 12 bases, there was a span of 21 bases. CDR3 DNA: TGTGCCAGTACCCCCACGAACAGGCCCGGTGAACTGTTTTTT. This encodes CASTPTNRPGELFF.